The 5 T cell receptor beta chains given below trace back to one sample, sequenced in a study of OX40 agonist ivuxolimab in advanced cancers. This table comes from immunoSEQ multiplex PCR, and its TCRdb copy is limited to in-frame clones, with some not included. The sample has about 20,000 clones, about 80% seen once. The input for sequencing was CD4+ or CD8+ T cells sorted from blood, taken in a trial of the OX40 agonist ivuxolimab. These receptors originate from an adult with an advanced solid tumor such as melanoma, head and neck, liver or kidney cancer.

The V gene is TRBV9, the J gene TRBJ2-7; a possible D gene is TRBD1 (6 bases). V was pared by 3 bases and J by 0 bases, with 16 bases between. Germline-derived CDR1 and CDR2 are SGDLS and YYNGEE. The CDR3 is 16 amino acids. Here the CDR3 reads CASSDPTTGFSYEQYF. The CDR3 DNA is TGTGCCAGCAGCGACCCTACTACAGGGTTCTCCTACGAGCAGTACTTC.

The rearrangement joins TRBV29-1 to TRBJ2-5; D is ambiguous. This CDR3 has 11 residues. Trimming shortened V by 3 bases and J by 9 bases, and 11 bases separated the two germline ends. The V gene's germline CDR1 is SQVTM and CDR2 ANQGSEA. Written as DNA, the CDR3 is TGCAGCGTTGAGAGGCCCATGGCCCAGTACTTC. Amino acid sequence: CSVERPMAQYF.

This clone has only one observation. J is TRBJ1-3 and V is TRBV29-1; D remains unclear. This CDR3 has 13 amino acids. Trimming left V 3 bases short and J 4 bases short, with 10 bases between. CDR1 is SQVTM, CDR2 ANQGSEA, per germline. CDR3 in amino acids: CSVEPPEGNTIYF. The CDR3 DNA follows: TGCAGCGTTGAGCCCCCCGAGGGAAACACCATATATTTT.

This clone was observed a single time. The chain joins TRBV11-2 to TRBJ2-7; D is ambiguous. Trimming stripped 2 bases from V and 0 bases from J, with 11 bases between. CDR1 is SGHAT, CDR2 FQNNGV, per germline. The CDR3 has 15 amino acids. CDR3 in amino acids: CASSLSGGLSYEQYF. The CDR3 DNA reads TGTGCCAGCAGCTTAAGTGGCGGCCTCTCCTACGAGCAGTACTTC.

CDR3 sequence reads: CASSAYSGRQGNTEAFF. The DNA of the CDR3 is TGTGCCAGCAGCGCGTATAGTGGCAGACAGGGGAACACTGAAGCTTTCTTT. The V and J genes are TRBV9 and TRBJ1-1; TRBD1 matches 7 bases. V gave up 3 bases and J gave up 1 base; unmatched junction bases: 12. Germline assignment: CDR1 SGDLS and CDR2 YYNGEE. The CDR3 runs 17 residues.